Reported below is one T cell receptor (beta chain). This sample is part of a study of early T cells in non-severe SARS-CoV-2 infection. In the library, individual cDNA molecules carried attached unique molecular identifiers. TCRdb reprocessed the 5' RACE reads with MiXCR, giving one entry per CDR3 protein. Of about 80,000 distinct CDR3 sequences listed, more than 10% are singletons. The source is an adult who was a healthcare worker with PCR-confirmed SARS-CoV-2 infection or an uninfected control (not recorded which). The sequencing sample was made of whole blood.

CDR3 sequence (DNA): TGCGCCAGCAGCTTGGCCCCTAGCGGGAGGAGCTACGAGCAGTACTTC. Its translation: CASSLAPSGRSYEQYF. This chain joins TRBV5-1 and TRBJ2-7; 11 nucleotides agree with TRBD2. With 0 bases clipped from V and 3 bases from J, the junction kept 5 bases outside the gene matches. From germline, CDR1 is SGHRS and CDR2 YFSETQ. The CDR3 extends over 16 amino acids.